These T cell receptor beta chains were read from a single sample in a study of T cell responses to AZD1222 COVID-19 vaccine. TCRdb keeps only in-frame clones here, not all; method: immunoSEQ multiplex PCR. The sample includes under 150,000 clones, 75% to 95% of them seen just once. The sample was peripheral blood, taken 28 days after the second AZD1222 dose. These receptors originate from an adult who received the AZD1222 COVID-19 vaccine. The CDR3 runs from the conserved cysteine through the conserved F or W.

V gene,J gene,CDR3 length,CDR3 protein
TRBV9,TRBJ1-2,14,CASKGTSLNYGYTF
TRBV24-1,TRBJ1-4,13,CATSEATNEKLFF
TRBV29-1,TRBJ2-2,14,CSARDRTNTGELFF
TRBV7-9,TRBJ1-1,14,CASSRDRENTEAFF
TRBV18,TRBJ1-6,15,CASSPWDSFNSPLHF
TRBV2,TRBJ1-6,16,CASRPAKTGGNSPLHF
TRBV6-6,TRBJ2-2,12,CASSYPQEELFF
TRBV12-3/TRBV12-4,TRBJ1-1,13,CASSPFRDGEAFF
TRBV10-3,TRBJ1-3,15,CAISTVDSEGNTIYF
TRBV4-3,TRBJ2-1,15,CASSQGSGDPNEQFF
TRBV5-1,TRBJ2-3,15,CASSLGDRVTDTQYF
TRBV25-1,TRBJ2-1,15,CASTPHPMPYNEQFF
TRBV6-2/TRBV6-3,TRBJ1-2,15,CASSPDSPSAYGYTF
TRBV5-1,TRBJ2-5,16,CASSLGGRTDQETQYF
TRBV19,TRBJ1-6,18,CASRWGRDTPLANSPLHF
TRBV18,TRBJ1-1,16,CASSPLQNRGGTEAFF
TRBV19,TRBJ1-1,15,CASSRGSSGPTEAFF
TRBV5-1,TRBJ2-1,19,CASSLDGTGTSGRAREQFF
TRBV29-1,TRBJ1-2,12,CSVDRDSPGYTF
TRBV9,TRBJ2-3,15,CASSPRGSRADTQYF
TRBV18,TRBJ2-3,15,CASSPSPGVGDTQYF
TRBV7-9,TRBJ2-2,16,CASSLEAGGSTGELFF
TRBV3-1/TRBV3-2,TRBJ2-1,13,CASSQEGYNEQFF
TRBV6-6,TRBJ2-1,15,CASSARGAAYNEQFF
TRBV6-6,TRBJ2-2,15,CASSSRQGHTGELFF